This entry describes one TCR beta chain. Antigen: not known. A junction end diverges from the germline sequence, so it may reflect a read error. This sample stems from a study of tumor-infiltrating lymphocytes in primary liver carcinoma. Overall study: Patients were both men and women, whose ages ran from 30 to 69 years. Tumors were stage T1-T3 N0M0, roughly 4.2 to 11 cm across.

Joint extraction of RNA and DNA used roughly 20-32 mg of bulk tissue that was unsorted. Whole-study results and caveats: Blood trailed tumors significantly in top-250-clone fraction (p = 0.039). Tumor region pairs overlapped more than did tumor-adjacent and tumor-blood pairs.

Production of TCR beta cDNA used around 500 ng total RNA together with a constant-region primer. Slightly modified ARM-PCR served as the procedure for the TCR beta libraries. These libraries came from three rounds of nested multiplex PCR. TCRdb recomputed calls from the multiplex PCR reads with MiXCR, one row per CDR3 protein. The sample contains about 200,000 distinct CDR3 sequences, 85% of which appear only once. This clonotype originated in a man aged 35 to 55 with primary liver carcinoma and hepatitis B virus infection. Source material: tumor tissue from primary liver carcinoma.

CDR3 in DNA: TGCGCCCGCAGCTTGTGGAGTGGGCAGGGGGCGGACACTGAAGCTTTCTTT. It translates to CARSLWSGQGADTEAFF. The chain links TRBV5-1 to TRBJ1-1, with TRBD1 matching 8 bases. The CDR3 is 17 amino acids. From germline, CDR1 is SGHRS and CDR2 YFSETQ. Filled out from reference TRBV5-1 and TRBJ1-1, the complete variable domain reads KAGVTQTPRYLIKTRGQQVTLSCSPISGHRSVSWYQQTPGQGLQFLFEYFSETQRNKGNFPGRFSGRQFSNSRSEMNVSTLELGDSALYLCARSLWSGQGADTEAFFGQGTRLTVV.